This T cell receptor (beta chain) was sequenced for a study of vaccination and CD4 T cells after COVID-19. Stated treatment: approximately nine-day PBMC culture with coronavirus spike peptide pools or control peptides (ViraFEST assay). The Oncomine TCR Beta short-read assay generated sequence data from the DNA of cultured CD4+ T cells. TCRdb ran MiXCR on the PCR reads and lists one entry per CDR3 protein. The sample has under 10,000 distinct CDR3 sequences, 48% seen once; the top ten hold 20% to 25%. Concerning this clonotype: No antigen is known for it.

Germline CDR1 and CDR2: DFQATT and SNEGSKA (reference sequence). This CDR3 has 15 amino acids. The V gene lost 0 bases and the J gene lost 3 bases, with 14 bases spanning the gap. Source material: CD4+ T cells from blood, cultured in vitro. The V call is TRBV20-1, the J call TRBJ2-5, with a possible D match to TRBD2 (5 bases). This sequence was found in a human donor who had recovered from COVID-19. The CDR3 coding sequence is TGCAGTGCTAGAGATAGCGCACGGACGAAAGAGACCCAGTACTTC. Translated, it gives CSARDSARTKETQYF.